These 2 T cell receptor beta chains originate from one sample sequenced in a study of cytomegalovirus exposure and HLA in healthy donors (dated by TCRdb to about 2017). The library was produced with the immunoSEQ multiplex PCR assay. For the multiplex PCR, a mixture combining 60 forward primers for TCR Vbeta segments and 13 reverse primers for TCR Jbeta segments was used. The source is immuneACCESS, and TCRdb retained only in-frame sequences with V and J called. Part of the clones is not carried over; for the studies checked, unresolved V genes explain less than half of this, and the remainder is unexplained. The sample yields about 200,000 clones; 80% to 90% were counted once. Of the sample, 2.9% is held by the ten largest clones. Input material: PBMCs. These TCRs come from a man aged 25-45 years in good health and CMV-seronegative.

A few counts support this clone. CDR3 sequence reads: CASRRGTGGESGANVLTF. Written as DNA, the CDR3 is TGCGCCAGCAGACGCGGGACAGGGGGAGAGTCTGGGGCCAACGTCCTGACTTTC. The J gene is TRBJ2-6, the V gene TRBV5-1; 11 bases match TRBD1. V lost 5 bases and J lost 1; bases outside the gene matches: 8. Germline CDR1 SGHRS, CDR2 YFSETQ. This CDR3 region has 18 residues. Based on the CDR3 plus reference TRBV5-1 and TRBJ2-6, the full variable domain is KAGVTQTPRYLIKTRGQQVTLSCSPISGHRSVSWYQQTPGQGLQFLFEYFSETQRNKGNFPGRFSGRQFSNSRSEMNVSTLELGDSALYLCASRRGTGGESGANVLTFGAGSRLTVL.

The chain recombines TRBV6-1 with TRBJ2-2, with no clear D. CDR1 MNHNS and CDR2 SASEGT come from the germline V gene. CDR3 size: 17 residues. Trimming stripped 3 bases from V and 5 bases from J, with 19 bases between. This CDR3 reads CASSDYIRYYGTGELFF. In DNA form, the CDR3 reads TGTGCCAGCAGTGATTATATAAGATACTATGGGACCGGGGAGCTGTTTTTT.